One sample yielded the 2 T cell receptor beta chains listed below, sequenced in a study of shared clonotypes between healthy human individuals. TCRdb's table, derived via immunoSEQ multiplex PCR, lists solely in-frame clones and lacks some. The data show some 1 million clones, roughly 70% seen once. The sequenced sample consisted of memory CD4+ T cells sorted from blood. Sample subset: CD45RA-negative fraction. These receptors all come from a man aged 18 to 29 in good health.

The chain joins TRBV19 to TRBJ2-2; D is perhaps TRBD1 or TRBD2 (5 bases each). The CDR3 sequence is 18 residues long. The V end lost 3 bases, the J end lost 4 bases, and 21 bases lay between the germline ends. CDR1 LNHDA and CDR2 SQIVND come from the germline V gene (reference sequence). The CDR3 loop reads CASSIVVEPTRGTGELFF. The CDR3 region has the DNA TGTGCCAGTAGTATCGTGGTGGAACCAACTAGGGGCACCGGGGAGCTGTTTTTT.

The CDR3, as DNA: TGTGCCAGCAGCACCCCGGGACAAAAGAATGAAAAACTGTTTTTT. The encoded protein is CASSTPGQKNEKLFF. The chain combines TRBV7-9 with TRBJ1-4; TRBD1 might be the D (6 bases). V lost 5 bases and J 5 bases, leaving 15 bases between the germline ends. This CDR3 region has 15 residues. The germline V gene has CDR1 SEHNR and CDR2 FQNEAQ (reference sequence).